What follows are 30 T cell receptor beta chains derived from one specimen sequenced in a study of blood T cells in healthy people across ages. PCR was performed a second time for about 6 to 12 cycles using a sample-barcoded 5' primer and a J-beta primer mix. TCRdb recomputed calls from the 5' RACE reads with MiXCR, one row per CDR3 protein. The sample contains about 1.8 million distinct CDR3 sequences, roughly 50% of which appear only once. The sample was blood. The receptors here all came from a woman aged 40-49 years in good health.

The V call is TRBV24-1, the J call TRBJ2-3; D is ambiguous. Germline V gene lookup returns CDR1 KGHDR and CDR2 SFDVKD. The V and J ends lost 0 bases and 0 bases respectively, with 12 bases between them. The CDR3 length is 17 residues. CDR3 sequence reads: CATSDLDPETSTDTQYF. The CDR3 DNA follows: TGTGCCACCAGTGATTTGGATCCGGAGACTAGCACAGATACGCAGTATTTT.

This clonotype was found a few times. CDR3 sequence reads: CASQQGQGPYEQYF. DNA for the CDR3: TGTGCCAGCCAACAGGGACAGGGCCCCTACGAGCAGTACTTC. V gene TRBV2 combines with J gene TRBJ2-7, with 9 positions matching TRBD1. Germline V CDR1 and CDR2: SNHLY, FYNNEI. The CDR3 extends over 14 amino acids. The junction had 7 bases not matched to a gene; V was cut back by 8 bases and J by 2 bases.

The V gene is TRBV20-1, the J gene TRBJ1-6; D unclear. The CDR3 covers 15 residues. Germline V CDR1 and CDR2: DFQATT, SNEGSKA (reference sequence). Trimming took 3 bases from V and 3 from J, leaving 12 bases between them. As DNA, the CDR3 is TGCAGTGCTAGGGAGGGATCCGGCTATAATTCACCCCTCCACTTT. This gives the protein CSAREGSGYNSPLHF.

The chain is built from TRBV19 and TRBJ2-1; no reliable D call. The CDR3 runs to 15 residues. Trimming left V 5 bases short and J 0 bases short, with 11 bases between. From germline, CDR1 is LNHDA and CDR2 SQIVND (reference sequence). CDR3 loop: CASSFRINSYNEQFF. The CDR3 nucleotides read TGTGCCAGTAGTTTCCGGATCAACTCCTACAATGAGCAGTTCTTC.

Only a few counts were recorded for this clonotype. In nucleotides, the CDR3 is TGTGCCAGCAGCTTAGAGGTTAGCTGGAGCAATGAGCAGTTCTTC. Translation gives CASSLEVSWSNEQFF. This chain links TRBV11-2 with TRBJ2-1; D remains ambiguous. Germline V gene sequence: CDR1 SGHAT, CDR2 FQNNGV. V was clipped by 0 bases and J by 6 bases, with 12 bases between them. CDR3 size: 15 residues.

The chain has TRBV6-5 and TRBJ2-1; 10 bases match TRBD2. CDR1 and CDR2 from the germline V gene are MNHEY and SVGAGI. The V gene end was trimmed by 5 bases and the J gene end by 7 bases; junction bases not matched to a gene: 2. The CDR3 has 13 amino acids. The CDR3 coding sequence is TGTGCCAGCAGTGGGGGACTAGCGAATGAGCAGTTCTTC. This translates into CASSGGLANEQFF.

Only a few counts were recorded for this clonotype. The chain links TRBV20-1 to TRBJ2-1; no reliable D call. The V and J ends lost 1 base and 9 bases respectively, with 7 bases between them. This CDR3 is 11 amino acids long. The germline CDR1 and CDR2 sequences are DFQATT and SNEGSKA (reference sequence). CDR3: CSARALIEQFF. DNA of the CDR3: TGCAGTGCTAGAGCACTTATTGAGCAGTTCTTC.

V usage is TRBV28 and J usage is TRBJ2-5; D unclear. Germline values: CDR1 MDHEN, CDR2 SYDVKM. The CDR3 sequence is 15 residues long. Deletions cut 11 bases from V and 4 bases from J, with 23 bases between. CDR3 nucleotides: TGTGCCCCAAGGGTCCGGGCAACTCCTATAGAGACCCAGTACTTC. Translated: CAPRVRATPIETQYF.

This chain joins TRBV7-2 and TRBJ1-3; no reliable D call. V was clipped by 3 bases and J by 2 bases, with 14 bases between them. The length of the CDR3 is 16 residues. From germline, CDR1 is SGHTA and CDR2 FQGNSA. CDR3 DNA sequence: TGTGCCAGCAGCTTTCCCGGGCCAGGCCCTGGAAACACCATATATTTT. This sequence encodes CASSFPGPGPGNTIYF.

The V call is TRBV9, the J call TRBJ2-5; TRBD1 matches 8 bases. V shed 5 bases and J 4 bases; nucleotides not matched to a gene: 19. The CDR3 loop spans 18 amino acids. From germline, CDR1 is SGDLS and CDR2 YYNGEE. Here the CDR3 reads CASSLRPLPPGGAETQYF. CDR3 sequence (DNA): TGTGCCAGCAGTCTACGACCTCTCCCCCCAGGGGGCGCAGAGACCCAGTACTTC.

The chain is built from TRBV20-1 and TRBJ1-4; 7 bases line up with TRBD1. V gave up 1 base and J gave up 3 bases; unmatched junction bases: 5. Germline V lookup: CDR1 DFQATT, CDR2 SNEGSKA (reference sequence). The CDR3 spans 15 residues. CDR3 sequence (DNA): TGCAGTGCTAGAGCCTCGGACAGGTCTAATGAAAAACTGTTTTTT. Protein sequence: CSARASDRSNEKLFF.

The V and J genes are TRBV9 and TRBJ1-2; D is unresolved. The V end was cut by 0 bases, the J end by 4 bases, with 10 bases between. Germline V gene sequence: CDR1 SGDLS, CDR2 YYNGEE. The CDR3 runs to 14 residues. DNA for the CDR3: TGTGCCAGCAGCGTAGCGGGGAACGGCTATGGCTACACCTTC. Translating it yields CASSVAGNGYGYTF.

The gene calls are TRBV6-2 or TRBV6-3 and TRBJ2-1, with no clear D. V lost 5 bases, J lost 6 bases, and 8 bases lay in between. The CDR3 length is 12 residues. Germline CDR1 is MNHEY and CDR2 is SVGEGT. DNA for the CDR3: TGTGCCAGCAGTATGGCCGGCAATGAGCAGTTCTTC. Its protein is CASSMAGNEQFF.

The V call is TRBV5-6, the J call TRBJ2-7; D gene unclear. The CDR3 is 15 amino acids. Germline assignment: CDR1 SGHDT and CDR2 YYEEEE. Trimming shortened V by 2 bases and J by 0 bases, and 12 bases separated the two germline ends. CDR3 nucleotides: TGTGCCAGCAGCTTTAGGAGCCCACGCTCCTACGAGCAGTACTTC. Residues: CASSFRSPRSYEQYF.

The chain employs TRBV15 and TRBJ2-7, with TRBD2 matching 8 bases. The assigned J gene may be wrong: the sequence end matches TRBJ2-5 better. This CDR3 comprises 14 residues. The germline V gene has CDR1 LNHNV and CDR2 YYDKDF (reference sequence). The CDR3 protein is CATPTSGGDETQYF. CDR3 in DNA: TGTGCCACCCCGACAAGCGGGGGCGATGAGACCCAGTACTTC.

With regard to this clonotype: This sequence may be a read error, since a much larger clone differs from it by one base. The V and J genes are TRBV7-2 and TRBJ2-4; 11 bases are a match to TRBD2. Germline V gives CDR1 SGHTA, CDR2 FQGNSA. This CDR3 has 15 amino acids. V shed 5 bases and J 8 bases; nucleotides not matched to a gene: 8. CDR3 sequence reads: CASSRPTSGADIQYF. CDR3 in DNA: TGTGCCAGCAGCCGTCCGACTAGCGGGGCGGACATTCAGTACTTC.

The sample holds a few counts of this clonotype. This chain links TRBV25-1 with TRBJ2-7; 10 bases map to TRBD1. This CDR3 has 14 amino acids. CDR1 and CDR2 from the germline V gene are MGHDK and SYGVNS. J lost 4 bases, V lost 8 bases, and 8 bases had no gene match. The CDR3 sequence: CASQRTGGIYEQYF. CDR3 in DNA: TGTGCCAGCCAGAGGACAGGGGGTATTTACGAGCAGTACTTC.

This clonotype appeared a few times. The chain uses TRBV6-6 and TRBJ1-4; 8 bases map to TRBD1. Germline loops: CDR1 MNHNY, CDR2 SVGAGI (reference sequence). The CDR3 loop spans 15 amino acids. Trimming removed 3 bases from V and 8 bases from J; junction bases left unmatched: 8. The CDR3 region is CASSYPGQGNEKLFF. The CDR3 DNA is TGTGCCAGCAGTTATCCCGGACAGGGAAACGAAAAACTGTTTTTT.

The sample holds many counts of this clonotype. The V call is TRBV5-1, the J call TRBJ2-1, with 7 positions matching TRBD1. The V segment lost 4 bases and the J segment 5 bases; nucleotides outside the gene matches: 15. CDR1 is SGHRS and CDR2 is YFSETQ in the germline V gene. CDR3 size: 17 residues. CDR3 sequence (DNA): TGCGCCAGCAGCCAGGACGGACAGGCCAGGCTAGACAATGAGCAGTTCTTC. Amino acid sequence: CASSQDGQARLDNEQFF.

This sequence joins TRBV11-2 and TRBJ2-5; 10 nucleotides align to TRBD2. The V gene's germline CDR1 is SGHAT and CDR2 FQNNGV. The CDR3 totals 16 residues. V trimming: 4 bases; J trimming: 1 base; junction bases outside the gene matches: 6. In nucleotides, the CDR3 is TGTGCCAGCAGCTCGTATCGACTAGCGGGCCAAGAGACCCAGTACTTC. Translating gives CASSSYRLAGQETQYF. The variable domain in full, with the rest retrieved from reference TRBV11-2 and TRBJ2-5, is EAGVAQSPRYKIIEKRQSVAFWCNPISGHATLYWYQQILGQGPKLLIQFQNNGVVDDSQLPKDRFSAERLKGVDSTLKIQPAKLEDSAVYLCASSSYRLAGQETQYFGPGTRLLVL.

This clonotype has only a few counts. This chain uses TRBV4-2 with TRBJ2-3; D may be TRBD2 (6 bases). The CDR3 runs 16 residues. Deletions cut 2 bases from V and 0 bases from J, with 12 bases between. Germline-derived CDR1 and CDR2 are LGHNA and YNFKEQ. CDR3: CASSQWAGGSTDTQYF. CDR3 coding DNA: TGTGCCAGCAGCCAATGGGCTGGGGGGAGCACAGATACGCAGTATTTT.

This clonotype was seen more than once but under ten times. V usage is TRBV5-1 and J usage is TRBJ2-3; D perhaps matches TRBD1 (6 bases). CDR3 length: 15 residues. Germline-derived CDR1 and CDR2 are SGHRS and YFSETQ. Trimming took off 1 base at V and 1 base at J, with 10 bases between the two ends. CDR3 amino acids: CASSLRTEGTDTQYF. The CDR3 DNA reads TGCGCCAGCAGCTTGAGGACAGAGGGCACAGATACGCAGTATTTT.

Written as DNA, the CDR3 is TGTGCCAGCAGCTCCCGGATGAGGCTACAAGAGACCCAGTACTTC. This codes for CASSSRMRLQETQYF. The chain links TRBV7-2 to TRBJ2-5; D is uncertain. This CDR3 region has 15 residues. V lost 4 bases to trimming and J lost 2 bases, with 14 bases between them. Germline-derived CDR1 and CDR2 are SGHTA and FQGNSA.

This chain uses TRBV5-1 with TRBJ2-1; 7 positions match TRBD2. CDR3 length: 14 amino acids. Germline CDR1 reads SGHRS; CDR2 reads YFSETQ. Trimming cost V 7 bases and J 1 base; bases outside gene matches: 5. In DNA, the CDR3 is TGCGCCAGCGGCAACGGGGGGTCCTACAATGAGCAGTTCTTC. It yields the protein CASGNGGSYNEQFF.

J is TRBJ1-5 and V is TRBV11-2; 7 bases map to TRBD1. Trimming took 1 base from V and 5 from J; bases not matched to a gene: 26. Germline loops: CDR1 SGHAT, CDR2 FQNNGV. CDR3 length: 22 residues. The CDR3 loop is CASSLVSVRGQNRERAYQPQHF. CDR3 sequence (DNA): TGTGCCAGCAGCTTAGTCAGCGTTAGGGGACAGAATAGGGAAAGGGCCTATCAGCCCCAGCATTTT.

This clonotype showed up just a few times. The rearrangement links TRBV9 to TRBJ1-2, with a weak D call TRBD1 (5 bases). With 0 bases removed from V and 4 bases from J, the gap between germline ends came to 7 bases. From germline, CDR1 is SGDLS and CDR2 YYNGEE. The CDR3 runs 13 residues. CDR3: CASSVGQTYGYTF. The CDR3 DNA follows: TGTGCCAGCAGCGTAGGACAGACCTATGGCTACACCTTC.

The V call is TRBV27, the J call TRBJ1-2; maybe TRBD1 (6 bases). V gave up 5 bases and J gave up 8 bases, with 12 bases separating them. The CDR3 loop spans 12 amino acids. Germline V gene data show CDR1 as MNHEY and CDR2 as SMNVEV (reference sequence). CDR3 DNA: TGTGCCAGCAGTGTTACAGGGTTGGGCTACACCTTC. This translates into CASSVTGLGYTF.

The chain has TRBV10-2 and TRBJ2-7; 7 bases map to TRBD1. Germline CDR1 and CDR2: WSHSY and SAAADI. With V trimmed by 6 bases and J by 5 bases, 13 bases remained unmatched. This CDR3 has 15 residues. The CDR3 reads CASRSQGQLSHEQYF. The CDR3 DNA sequence: TGCGCCAGCAGGTCACAGGGGCAACTTTCCCACGAGCAGTACTTC.

V gene TRBV4-3 combines with J gene TRBJ1-5; D is perhaps TRBD1 (5 bases). Germline lookup yields CDR1 LGHNA and CDR2 YSLEER. V lost 4 bases and J lost 1, with 11 bases in between. The CDR3 is 15 amino acids. The CDR3 region is CASSPFQGSNQPQHF. The DNA of the CDR3 is TGCGCCAGCAGCCCCTTCCAGGGAAGCAATCAGCCCCAGCATTTT.

The gene calls are TRBV29-1 and TRBJ2-4; TRBD1 aligns across 10 bases. With 4 bases clipped from V and 3 bases from J, the junction kept 6 bases outside the gene matches. CDR1 and CDR2 from the germline V gene are SQVTM and ANQGSEA. The CDR3 length is 15 residues. Here the CDR3 DNA reads TGCAGCGTTGGGGGACAGGGGAATTTCAAAAACATTCAGTACTTC. Its protein is CSVGGQGNFKNIQYF.